The 22 T cell receptor beta chains below come from one sample, sequenced in a study of graft-versus-host responses after intestinal transplantation. Produced via immunoSEQ multiplex PCR; TCRdb's table is partial and in-frame only. The sample carries roughly 27,000 clones, around four fifths recorded once. The sample consisted of PBMCs, taken 28 days after intestinal transplant. These receptors were obtained from a human patient who received an intestinal transplant, so some T cells may come from the graft donor.

In its sample, this clone was seen a few times. The chain employs TRBV19 and TRBJ1-4; TRBD1 aligns across 8 bases. Per the germline V gene, CDR1 is LNHDA and CDR2 is SQIVND (reference sequence). Trimming at V came to 5 bases and at J to 6 bases, leaving 8 bases not matched to a gene. This CDR3 is 15 amino acids long. In DNA form, the CDR3 reads TGTGCCAGTAGTGTGAAGACAGGGGCGGATGAAAAACTGTTTTTT. It yields the protein CASSVKTGADEKLFF.

The chain employs TRBV6-5 and TRBJ2-7; D gene uncertain. Germline CDR1 MNHEY, CDR2 SVGAGI. V was trimmed by 6 bases and J by 2 bases, leaving 14 bases between them. The CDR3 is made up of 14 amino acids. Written as DNA, the CDR3 is TGTGCCAGCAGGGCGGAAGGGCCTCCCTACGAGCAGTACTTC. This gives the protein CASRAEGPPYEQYF.

The V gene is TRBV27, the J gene TRBJ2-2, with D unresolved. Trimming shortened V by 5 bases and J by 2 bases, and 15 bases separated the two germline ends. The CDR3 runs to 16 residues. Germline CDR1 reads MNHEY; CDR2 reads SMNVEV (reference sequence). The CDR3 region has the DNA TGTGCCAGCAGTCCCACCTTTGGGCCCAACACCGGGGAGCTGTTTTTT. Translating gives CASSPTFGPNTGELFF.

CDR3 loop: CASSAVGGPQPQHF. The DNA for the CDR3 is TGTGCCAGCAGCGCGGTTGGGGGCCCTCAGCCCCAGCATTTT. The chain employs TRBV9 and TRBJ1-5; the D gene is possibly TRBD1 (6 bases). Germline V gives CDR1 SGDLS, CDR2 YYNGEE. V was shortened by 3 bases and J by 6 bases, with 13 bases between the two germline ends. The CDR3 spans 14 residues.

This clone was found a few times. V is TRBV5-1 and J is TRBJ2-3, with 16 bases identical to TRBD2. The ends lost 4 bases at V and 3 bases at J; junction bases unmatched: 5. Germline V gene data show CDR1 as SGHRS and CDR2 as YFSETQ. The CDR3 sequence is 17 residues long. CDR3 residues: CASSDPGLAGGTDTQYF. DNA for the CDR3: TGCGCCAGCAGCGACCCGGGACTAGCGGGGGGGACAGATACGCAGTATTTT.

This clone is a singleton in its sample. The rearrangement joins TRBV4-1 to TRBJ2-7; D is unclear. This CDR3 is built from 15 residues. Germline loops: CDR1 MGHRA, CDR2 YSYEKL. V was clipped by 0 bases and J by 4 bases, with 13 bases between them. CDR3 region: CASSQEPRLIYEQYF. The CDR3 region has the DNA TGCGCCAGCAGCCAAGAGCCGCGGTTAATTTACGAGCAGTACTTC.

The chain links TRBV5-1 to TRBJ2-7; D might be TRBD1 or TRBD2, each matching 6 bases. V was cut by 4 bases and J by 5 bases, with 19 bases left in between. Germline CDR1 is SGHRS and CDR2 is YFSETQ. The CDR3 covers 15 residues. The CDR3 region is CASSHPGQGRNEQYF. In nucleotides, the CDR3 is TGCGCCAGCAGCCATCCGGGACAAGGGAGGAACGAGCAGTACTTC.

CDR3 coding DNA: TGTGCTAGTGCCGATGGACTAGCGGGATTTGAGACCCAGTACTTC. Its protein product is CASADGLAGFETQYF. This sequence joins TRBV12-5 and TRBJ2-5, with 12 bases fitting TRBD2. Germline assignment: CDR1 LGHNT and CDR2 FRNRAP. This CDR3 spans 15 amino acids. The trim removed 7 bases at V and 5 bases at J, leaving 8 bases unmatched.

J is TRBJ2-7 and V is TRBV6-5, with 10 positions matching TRBD1. The CDR3 covers 16 residues. Per the germline V gene, CDR1 is MNHEY and CDR2 is SVGAGI. V lost 4 bases to trimming and J lost 0 bases; unmatched junction nucleotides: 6. CDR3 loop: CASSLTGTGASYEQYF. CDR3 in DNA: TGTGCCAGCAGTTTGACCGGGACAGGGGCCTCCTACGAGCAGTACTTC.

V usage is TRBV4-1 and J usage is TRBJ1-2; D is perhaps TRBD1 (5 bases). Germline V lookup: CDR1 MGHRA, CDR2 YSYEKL. CDR3 length: 16 amino acids. V was pared by 4 bases and J by 0 bases, with 15 bases between. As DNA, the CDR3 is TGCGCCAGCAGCCCGTCCCCAGGGAGTTCTAACTATGGCTACACCTTC. It encodes CASSPSPGSSNYGYTF.

The CDR3 DNA follows: TGTGCCACCAGCAGCGGGACGATCTACACCGGGGAGCTGTTTTTT. Translating gives CATSSGTIYTGELFF. This chain connects TRBV15 to TRBJ2-2, with D tentatively TRBD1 or TRBD2 (5 bases each). This CDR3 is 15 amino acids long. Deletions cut 3 bases from V and 3 bases from J, with 11 bases between. Germline V lookup: CDR1 LNHNV, CDR2 YYDKDF (reference sequence).

The chain joins TRBV5-4 to TRBJ1-1, with 7 positions matching TRBD1. Germline CDR1 reads SGHNT; CDR2 reads YYREEE (reference sequence). The CDR3 runs to 14 residues. V dropped 2 bases and J dropped 1; count of bases not matched to a gene: 2. CDR3 loop: CASSFRTGNTEAFF. The CDR3 DNA is TGTGCCAGCAGCTTCCGGACAGGGAACACTGAAGCTTTCTTT.

The chain is built from TRBV29-1 and TRBJ2-7; 14 bases match TRBD2. V lost 6 bases, J lost 0 bases, and 7 bases stayed unmatched. The CDR3 runs 16 residues. CDR1 is SQVTM and CDR2 is ANQGSEA in the germline V gene. The CDR3 DNA reads as TGCAGCGTCGGACTAGCGGGGGGCCGGAGCTCCTACGAGCAGTACTTC. Protein: CSVGLAGGRSSYEQYF.

This clone appeared once. V gene TRBV7-2 combines with J gene TRBJ1-2; no reliable D call. The V gene lost 2 bases and the J gene lost 11 bases, with 9 bases spanning the gap. Germline assignment: CDR1 SGHTA and CDR2 FQGNSA. The CDR3 totals 11 residues. The CDR3 bases are TGTGCCAGCAGCTTAAAGGGAGGGTACACCTTC. The encoded protein is CASSLKGGYTF.

CDR3 sequence (DNA): TGTGCCAGCAGCTTAGGAGGGACTAGCGGATCCTACGAGCAGTACTTC. Its protein is CASSLGGTSGSYEQYF. The chain uses TRBV11-3 and TRBJ2-7; 11 positions agree with TRBD2. Germline-derived CDR1 and CDR2 are SGHNT and YENEEA. This CDR3 is built from 16 residues. With V trimmed by 1 base and J by 1 base, 3 bases remained unmatched.

V usage is TRBV15 and J usage is TRBJ2-1; D possibly corresponds to TRBD2 (5 bases). This CDR3 has 13 residues. V was shortened by 5 bases and J by 5 bases, with 10 bases between the two germline ends. CDR1 and CDR2 (germline): LNHNV, YYDKDF (reference sequence). CDR3: CATSRGYHNEQFF. CDR3 in DNA: TGTGCCACCAGCCGGGGATACCACAATGAGCAGTTCTTC.

The chain joins TRBV5-1 to TRBJ1-2; D is uncertain. Germline lookup yields CDR1 SGHRS and CDR2 YFSETQ. With 5 bases removed from V and 2 bases from J, the gap between germline ends came to 10 bases. The CDR3 has 13 amino acids. The CDR3 spells CASRPILNYGYTF. CDR3 nucleotides: TGCGCCAGCAGACCAATCCTAAACTATGGCTACACCTTC.

CDR3 in DNA: TGTGCCAGCAGTGATAGGACTAGCGATTCCTACAATGAGCAGTTCTTC. Encoded protein: CASSDRTSDSYNEQFF. The chain recombines TRBV9 with TRBJ2-1, with 9 positions matching TRBD2. This CDR3 spans 16 amino acids. CDR1 is SGDLS and CDR2 is YYNGEE in the germline V gene. The V segment lost 5 bases and the J segment 1 base; nucleotides outside the gene matches: 7. The whole variable domain, filled in from reference TRBV9 and TRBJ2-1, reads DSGVTQTPKHLITATGQRVTLRCSPRSGDLSVYWYQQSLDQGLQFLIQYYNGEERAKGNILERFSAQQFPDLHSELNLSSLELGDSALYFCASSDRTSDSYNEQFFGPGTRLTVL.

The chain joins TRBV4-2 to TRBJ2-7; TRBD2 agrees at 11 bases. Germline trimming cut 2 bases from V and 4 bases from J; bases unmatched to any gene: 4. This CDR3 comprises 15 residues. The germline V gene encodes CDR1 LGHNA and CDR2 YNFKEQ. The CDR3 DNA follows: TGTGCCAGCAGCCAAATTGGACTAGCGGGTTACGAGCAGTACTTC. It yields the protein CASSQIGLAGYEQYF.

The genes are TRBV12-5 and TRBJ2-1, with TRBD2 matching over 8 bases. The CDR3 spans 13 residues. The germline V gene has CDR1 LGHNT and CDR2 FRNRAP. V lost 0 bases, J lost 12 bases, and 4 bases stayed unmatched. CDR3 bases: TGTGCTAGTGGTTTGGTAACGGGAGGGAGGCAGTTCTTC. It translates to CASGLVTGGRQFF. The whole variable domain, remainder taken from reference TRBV12-5 and TRBJ2-1, is DARVTQTPRHKVTEMGQEVTMRCQPILGHNTVFWYRQTMMQGLELLAYFRNRAPLDDSGMPKDRFSAEMPDATLATLKIQPSEPRDSAVYFCASGLVTGGRQFFGPGTRLTVL.

This sequence joins TRBV6-6 and TRBJ2-6; tentatively, D is TRBD1 or TRBD2 (5 bases each). The CDR3 is 14 amino acids. The V end was cut by 2 bases, the J end by 12 bases, with 14 bases between. CDR1 is MNHNY, CDR2 SVGAGI, per germline (reference sequence). The CDR3 nucleotides read TGTGCCAGCAGTTACGGGGACCTTCAAAGCGTCCTGACTTTC. Encoded protein: CASSYGDLQSVLTF.

The chain employs TRBV6-6 and TRBJ1-1, with unresolved D. Germline V CDR1 and CDR2: MNHNY, SVGAGI (reference sequence). Trimming pared 2 bases from V and 7 bases from J, leaving 20 bases between. This CDR3 has 16 residues. The CDR3 sequence is CASSYPAAVGFFEAFF. The CDR3 DNA sequence: TGTGCCAGCAGTTACCCCGCGGCGGTCGGCTTTTTTGAAGCTTTCTTT.